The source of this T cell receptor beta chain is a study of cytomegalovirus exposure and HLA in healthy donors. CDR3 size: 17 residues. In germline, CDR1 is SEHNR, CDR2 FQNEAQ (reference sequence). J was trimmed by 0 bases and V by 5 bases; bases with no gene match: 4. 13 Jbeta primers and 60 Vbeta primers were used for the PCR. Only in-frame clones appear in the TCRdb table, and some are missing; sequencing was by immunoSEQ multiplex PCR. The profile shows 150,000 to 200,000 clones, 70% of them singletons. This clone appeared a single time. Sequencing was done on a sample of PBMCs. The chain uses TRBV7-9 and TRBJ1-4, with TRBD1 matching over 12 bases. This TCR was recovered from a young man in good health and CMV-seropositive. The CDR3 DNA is TGTGCCAGCAGCCTAGGGACAGGGGGCGCAACTAATGAAAAACTGTTTTTT. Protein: CASSLGTGGATNEKLFF. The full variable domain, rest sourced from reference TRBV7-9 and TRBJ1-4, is DTGVSQNPRHKITKRGQNVTFRCDPISEHNRLYWYRQTLGQGPEFLTYFQNEAQLEKSRLLSDRFSAERPKGSFSTLEIQRTEQGDSAMYLCASSLGTGGATNEKLFFGSGTQLSVL.